The 26 T cell receptor beta chains below were found in one sample sequenced in a study of monozygotic twins with inflammatory bowel disease. TCRdb reprocessed the 5' RACE reads and stores each CDR3 protein as one record, lacking DNA. The sample table sets out about 450,000 distinct CDR3 sequences. The specimen sequenced was blood. The receptors were gathered from a human donor with ulcerative colitis or Crohn's disease, or a healthy co-twin of an affected twin (not recorded which).

The J gene is TRBJ2-1, the V gene TRBV9; there is no DNA to check the TCRdb D call of TRBD2. Germline-derived CDR1 and CDR2 are SGDLS and YYNGEE. The CDR3 length is 11 residues. The CDR3 loop reads CASSAGTSLFF.

J is TRBJ2-1 and V is TRBV6-5; the D call from TCRdb, TRBD2, cannot be confirmed without DNA. Germline CDR1 is MNHEY and CDR2 is SVGAGI. CDR3 length: 17 amino acids. CDR3 loop: CASSSIAGAGIYNEQFF.

The chain employs TRBV6-2 or TRBV6-3 and TRBJ2-1. The CDR3 sequence is 14 residues long. Germline values: CDR1 MNHEY, CDR2 SVGEGT. The CDR3 sequence: CASSYYGSYNEQFF.

This sequence joins TRBV12-3 or TRBV12-4 and TRBJ1-1; TCRdb outputs TRBD1, but without DNA this stays unchecked. This CDR3 is built from 12 residues. The CDR3 sequence is CASSFPGTEAFF.

The rearrangement uses TRBV20-1 and TRBJ2-1; TCRdb returns TRBD1, unconfirmable since there is no DNA. The CDR3 extends over 13 amino acids. Germline V gene data show CDR1 as DFQATT and CDR2 as SNEGSKA (reference sequence). CDR3 protein: CSSEGATNNEQFF.

This rearrangement joins TRBV7-2 to TRBJ2-5; the D gene TCRdb calls, TRBD2, cannot be checked with no DNA. This CDR3 spans 17 amino acids. Germline V CDR1 and CDR2: SGHTA, FQGNSA. CDR3 loop: CASSHGGLAGGKETQYF. The complete variable domain, with remaining parts taken from reference TRBV7-2 and TRBJ2-5, reads GAGVSQSPSNKVTEKGKDVELRCDPISGHTALYWYRQSLGQGLEFLIYFQGNSAPDKSGLPSDRFSAERTGGSVSTLTIQRTQQEDSAVYLCASSHGGLAGGKETQYFGPGTRLLVL.

The chain is built from TRBV29-1 and TRBJ2-4; TCRdb names TRBD1, which stays unverified in the absence of DNA. This CDR3 region has 17 residues. The germline V gene encodes CDR1 SQVTM and CDR2 ANQGSEA. CDR3: CSVEAWTGDGGKNIQYF.

The rearrangement links TRBV20-1 to TRBJ2-5. CDR1 is DFQATT and CDR2 is SNEGSKA in the germline V gene (reference sequence). The CDR3 extends over 14 amino acids. This CDR3 reads CSARDLLVVETQYF.

The chain recombines TRBV15 with TRBJ2-1; without DNA, the TCRdb call of TRBD2 cannot be checked. Germline V CDR1 and CDR2: LNHNV, YYDKDF (reference sequence). There are 16 residues in the CDR3. Here the CDR3 reads CATSRGSSGGANEQFF.

This chain joins TRBV28 and TRBJ2-5; TCRdb gives TRBD1 as the D gene, but with no DNA this cannot be confirmed. From germline, CDR1 is MDHEN and CDR2 SYDVKM. This CDR3 is 17 amino acids long. CDR3 amino acids: CASSFAGTPRIQETQYF.

The J gene is TRBJ1-1, the V gene TRBV5-1; TCRdb reports TRBD1, a call that lacks DNA to check it against. The CDR3 has 15 amino acids. Germline loops: CDR1 SGHRS, CDR2 YFSETQ. CDR3 sequence reads: CASTQTTGFGEEAFF.

This sequence joins TRBV20-1 and TRBJ2-7; no DNA is available, so the TRBD2 call from TCRdb remains unchecked. The CDR3 contains 14 residues. Per the germline V gene, CDR1 is DFQATT and CDR2 is SNEGSKA (reference sequence). This CDR3 reads CSARAPAGSDEQYF.

The V call is TRBV20-1, the J call TRBJ2-7; the D call of TRBD1 rests on TCRdb alone, since no DNA is present to check it. The CDR3 extends over 13 amino acids. Per the germline V gene, CDR1 is DFQATT and CDR2 is SNEGSKA (reference sequence). CDR3 amino acids: CSAGGQGANEQYF.

V gene TRBV6-6 combines with J gene TRBJ2-7; TCRdb's D call, TRBD1, is unchecked because there is no DNA. The V gene's germline CDR1 is MNHNY and CDR2 SVGAGI (reference sequence). The CDR3 covers 13 residues. CDR3 amino acids: CASSYDTPGGKYF.

This chain links TRBV28 with TRBJ2-7; the D call from TCRdb, TRBD1, cannot be confirmed without DNA. This CDR3 is 15 amino acids long. Germline V gene lookup returns CDR1 MDHEN and CDR2 SYDVKM. CDR3 sequence: CASSFSGTVLYEQYF.

This chain uses TRBV6-1 with TRBJ2-6; the TRBD2 assignment by TCRdb is unverifiable without DNA. This CDR3 is built from 15 residues. Germline V gene data show CDR1 as MNHNS and CDR2 as SASEGT. The CDR3 here is CASSEELPGANVLTF.

The rearrangement joins TRBV10-3 to TRBJ1-5. This CDR3 is 15 amino acids long. Germline CDR1 and CDR2: ENHRY and SYGVKD. CDR3: CAIKRDGPSDQPQHF.

The CDR3 is CASSEEGASGRMTDTQYF. The chain employs TRBV6-1 and TRBJ2-3; checking the TCRdb D call of TRBD2 is not possible without DNA. Germline V lookup: CDR1 MNHNS, CDR2 SASEGT. CDR3 length: 18 amino acids.

CDR3: CASSGTSGDNEQFF. The chain uses TRBV9 and TRBJ2-1; TCRdb's D call of TRBD2 is untestable without DNA. The CDR3 covers 14 residues. The germline V gene has CDR1 SGDLS and CDR2 YYNGEE.

The V gene is TRBV21-1, the J gene TRBJ1-3. TRBV21-1 is listed as a pseudogene. The CDR3 has 16 residues. CDR3 residues: CASSSWRGVPGNTIYF.

The gene calls are TRBV20-1 and TRBJ2-3; the D call of TRBD1 rests on TCRdb alone, since no DNA is present to check it. CDR3 length: 14 amino acids. Germline loops: CDR1 DFQATT, CDR2 SNEGSKA (reference sequence). CDR3 residues: CSARAAGATDTQYF.

The CDR3 protein is CASSPFPRGAQPYGYTF. The genes are TRBV7-6 and TRBJ1-2; as DNA is missing, the TRBD1 call by TCRdb cannot be tested. Per germline, CDR1 SGHVS and CDR2 FNYEAQ. CDR3 length equals 17 residues.

The rearrangement uses TRBV9 and TRBJ1-1; TCRdb's assignment of TRBD1 cannot be checked, as there is no DNA. Germline V CDR1 and CDR2: SGDLS, YYNGEE. There are 14 residues in the CDR3. CDR3 in amino acids: CASSVVGDRTEAFF.

V usage is TRBV20-1 and J usage is TRBJ1-1; TCRdb returns TRBD1, unconfirmable since there is no DNA. The CDR3 sequence is 12 residues long. The V gene's germline CDR1 is DFQATT and CDR2 SNEGSKA (reference sequence). This CDR3 reads CSAGDSYTEAFF.

The V gene is TRBV14, the J gene TRBJ2-3; TCRdb's assignment of TRBD2 cannot be checked, as there is no DNA. Germline CDR1 and CDR2: SGHDN and FVKESK. The CDR3 length is 17 residues. CDR3 amino acids: CASSQIRGGLTTDTQYF. The entire variable domain, with the rest obtained from reference TRBV14 and TRBJ2-3, is as follows: EAGVTQFPSHSVIEKGQTVTLRCDPISGHDNLYWYRRVMGKEIKFLLHFVKESKQDESGMPNNRFLAERTGGTYSTLKVQPAELEDSGVYFCASSQIRGGLTTDTQYFGPGTRLTVL.

This sequence joins TRBV14 and TRBJ2-3; TCRdb outputs TRBD2, but without DNA this stays unchecked. The CDR3 covers 12 residues. The germline CDR1 and CDR2 sequences are SGHDN and FVKESK. The CDR3 protein is CASSHGLAGKYF.